This T cell receptor beta chain was captured in a study of blood T cell repertoires in COVID-19. Study in general: The study drew acute and convalescent COVID-19 samples from the United States, Italy and Spain. Sources were T cells, B-cell-depleted T cells, or PBMCs; the material itself was cDNA or gDNA.

Original processing methods: Estimation of nucleated cell counts relied on the amplification of reference gene primers. The assay was immunoSEQ multiplex PCR, and TCRdb's table has in-frame clones only and misses some. D and trimming come from the DNA, and the V and J calls and clone size come from that table. This table has approximately 220,000 clones, 80% to 85% appearing once. V was clipped by 2 bases and J by 3 bases, with 13 bases between them. From germline, CDR1 is SEHNR and CDR2 FQNEAQ (reference sequence). The CDR3 is 15 amino acids. This clonotype was obtained from a middle-aged man with acute or convalescent COVID-19. Material: peripheral blood. J is TRBJ1-2 and V is TRBV7-9, with D perhaps matching TRBD1 (5 bases). In nucleotides, the CDR3 is TGTGCCAGCAGCTTATTTGGAGGGGAGGACTATGGCTACACCTTC. Translated: CASSLFGGEDYGYTF. Looking up the rest from reference TRBV7-9 and TRBJ1-2 gives the full variable domain: DTGVSQNPRHKITKRGQNVTFRCDPISEHNRLYWYRQTLGQGPEFLTYFQNEAQLEKSRLLSDRFSAERPKGSFSTLEIQRTEQGDSAMYLCASSLFGGEDYGYTFGSGTRLTVV.